Shown below are 12 T cell receptor beta chains from a single sample sequenced in a study of CD8+CD57+ T cells in acquired aplastic anemia. Patients sequenced had flow cytometry evidence of CD8+CD57+ cell expansion. TCR beta VDJ combinations and CDR3 sequences were profiled from genomic DNA. MiXCR, run by TCRdb on the reads, gives a single entry per CDR3 protein. This sample carries some 150,000 distinct CDR3 sequences, about two thirds of them seen once, and the ten largest clones take around 45%. Sequenced input: sorted CD4+, CD8+, or CD8+CD57+ T cells (not recorded which) from PBMCs. These receptors were collected from a human donor with aplastic anemia.

CDR3 bases: TGTGCCAGTAGTATAGGGAGACGGATATCAAGTCAGCCCCAGCATTTT. Residues: CASSIGRRISSQPQHF. The chain recombines TRBV19 with TRBJ1-5, with D unclear. The ends were cut back, 1 base at V and 6 bases at J, with 16 bases in the middle. Germline V gives CDR1 LNHDA, CDR2 SQIVND (reference sequence). The CDR3 runs 16 residues.

This clonotype has just a few counts. The chain has TRBV7-7 and TRBJ2-2; D gene uncertain. Germline values: CDR1 SSHAT, CDR2 FNYEAQ (reference sequence). The CDR3 consists of 11 residues. Here the CDR3 reads CALGSTGELFF. CDR3 sequence (DNA): TGTGCTCTCGGGTCCACCGGGGAGCTGTTTTTT.

V usage is TRBV12-3 or TRBV12-4 and J usage is TRBJ2-5; 7 nucleotides align to TRBD1. V trimming: 5 bases; J trimming: 1 base; junction bases outside the gene matches: 7. This CDR3 contains 15 residues. CDR3 protein: CASSEVRTGQETQYF. CDR3 DNA sequence: TGTGCCAGCAGTGAGGTCCGGACAGGCCAAGAGACCCAGTACTTC.

The chain employs TRBV20-1 and TRBJ1-5; TRBD1 aligns across 7 bases. CDR3 length equals 19 residues. The germline CDR1 and CDR2 sequences are DFQATT and SNEGSKA (reference sequence). V shed 5 bases and J 0 bases; nucleotides not matched to a gene: 19. CDR3 coding DNA: TGCAGTGCTTCCACTGCCATCGGTCAGGGGGAATATAGCAATCAGCCCCAGCATTTT. As protein: CSASTAIGQGEYSNQPQHF.

V gene TRBV7-9 combines with J gene TRBJ2-7; 7 bases are shared with TRBD2. In germline, CDR1 is SEHNR, CDR2 FQNEAQ (reference sequence). The CDR3 is 16 residues long. The V and J ends lost 1 base and 2 bases, in that order; junction bases with no gene match: 8. CDR3 in DNA: TGTGCCAGCAGCTTAGGACCTGGGGGGGACCCCTACGAGCAGTACTTC. The encoded protein is CASSLGPGGDPYEQYF.

In DNA form, the CDR3 reads TGTGCCAGCAGCTACCTTGACTTTAATTCACCCCTCCACTTT. Translated: CASSYLDFNSPLHF. The V call is TRBV7-2, the J call TRBJ1-6; no clear D gene. Trimming cost V 4 bases and J 6 bases, with 10 bases left between them. The CDR3 totals 14 residues. Germline loops: CDR1 SGHTA, CDR2 FQGNSA.

This chain joins TRBV7-8 and TRBJ1-3, with D uncertain. The end of the DNA fits TRBJ2-3 better, so the J call may be wrong. The germline V gene encodes CDR1 SGHVS and CDR2 FQNEAQ. This CDR3 has 13 amino acids. CDR3 protein: CASSFSSTDTQYF. The CDR3 DNA is TGTGCCAGCAGCTTTAGCAGCACAGATACGCAGTATTTT.

The CDR3 loop reads CASSNGQGAGYTEAFF. DNA for the CDR3: TGTGCCAGCAGCAATGGACAGGGGGCGGGGTACACTGAAGCTTTCTTT. The V and J genes are TRBV5-6 and TRBJ1-1; TRBD1 matches 11 bases. Germline V gene lookup returns CDR1 SGHDT and CDR2 YYEEEE. V was pared by 4 bases and J by 3 bases, with 8 bases of the junction left unmatched. The CDR3 is 16 amino acids.

The chain links TRBV2 to TRBJ1-4, with D uncertain. V lost 3 bases and J 8 bases, leaving 13 bases between the germline ends. The CDR3 covers 14 residues. CDR1 and CDR2 from the germline V gene are SNHLY and FYNNEI. The CDR3 nucleotides are TGTGCCAGCAGTGATCCCGGGTTAGGCGAAAAACTGTTTTTT. Encoded protein: CASSDPGLGEKLFF.

The chain uses TRBV7-6 and TRBJ2-3; D could derive from TRBD1 or TRBD2 (5 bases each). Trimming removed 5 bases at V and 0 bases at J, with 12 bases between. The CDR3 runs to 15 residues. Germline loops: CDR1 SGHVS, CDR2 FNYEAQ. For the CDR3, the DNA is TGTGCCAGCAGCCTACAGGACTCTAGCACAGATACGCAGTATTTT. Amino acid sequence: CASSLQDSSTDTQYF.

Turning to this clonotype: Here the CDR3 omits its conserved ending phenylalanine or tryptophan, so a read error is the likely source. This rearrangement joins TRBV7-3 to TRBJ2-1; a possible D gene is TRBD2 (6 bases). Trimming removed 2 bases from V and 6 bases from J, with 14 bases in between. The germline CDR1 and CDR2 sequences are SGHTA and FQGTGA. There are 15 residues in the CDR3. CDR3 nucleotide sequence: TGTGCCAGCAGCTTAGGAGGGTTCCTTTTCAATGAGCAGTTCTCC. Protein: CASSLGGFLFNEQFS.

The V and J genes are TRBV29-1 and TRBJ2-7; TRBD2 is a possible D gene (7 bases). Germline CDR1 reads SQVTM; CDR2 reads ANQGSEA. V was cut by 7 bases and J by 2 bases, with 15 bases left in between. The CDR3 covers 13 residues. Here the CDR3 DNA reads TGCAGCGCCTCGGAGGGGGGGGCCTACGAGCAGTACTTC. Protein: CSASEGGAYEQYF.